A few counts support the clone carrying this T cell receptor beta chain. Antigen specificity is unknown. This sample is part of a study of blood T cells in healthy people across ages. For the second PCR, which ran for 7 to 11 cycles, a sample-barcoded 5' primer and a J-beta primer mix were used. Carrying 12 random nucleotides, a template-switch adaptor labeled each individual cDNA molecule. One entry per CDR3 protein, called by TCRdb with MiXCR from the 5' RACE reads. The table has some 1.5 million distinct CDR3 sequences, roughly 30% seen once. The germline V and J ends were trimmed by 3 bases and 11 bases, with 14 bases remaining between them. In germline, CDR1 is SGHRS, CDR2 YFSETQ. This CDR3 contains 12 residues. Findings and limits, study-wide: Versus aged donors, long-lived donors had higher diversity and more naive CD4+ cells.

The receptor's source is a woman in her 30s in good health. This rearrangement joins TRBV5-1 to TRBJ2-5, with D possibly TRBD2 on 5 matching bases. Sequencing was performed on blood. Here the CDR3 DNA reads TGCGCCAGCAGCTCAACTAGTAGAGCGCAGTACTTC. Its protein is CASSSTSRAQYF.